This entry lists 30 T cell receptor beta chains sequenced from one sample in a study of blood T cell repertoires in COVID-19. Produced via immunoSEQ multiplex PCR; TCRdb's table is partial and in-frame only. The repertoire includes 150,000 to 200,000 clones, about 90% of them detected once, and approximately 4% sits in the top ten. Input material: peripheral blood. Source of these receptors: a woman in her 70s with acute or convalescent COVID-19.

DNA for the CDR3: TGTGCCAGCAGCCCCTCTTATCGAGACACCATATATTTT. It encodes CASSPSYRDTIYF. This rearrangement joins TRBV7-2 to TRBJ1-3; no clear D. Deletions cut 5 bases from V and 8 bases from J, with 13 bases between. CDR1 and CDR2 (germline): SGHTA, FQGNSA. The CDR3 consists of 13 residues.

With respect to this clone: Other DNA variants within this sample encode the same CDR3. V gene TRBV7-8 combines with J gene TRBJ2-1, with 12 bases aligning to TRBD2. There are 15 residues in the CDR3. The germline CDR1 and CDR2 sequences are SGHVS and FQNEAQ. V lost 1 base, J lost 7 bases, and 2 bases stayed unmatched. DNA for the CDR3: TGTGCCAGCAGCTTAGGGACTAGCGGGATTAATGAGCAGTTCTTC. It codes for CASSLGTSGINEQFF. The entire variable domain, with the rest obtained from reference TRBV7-8 and TRBJ2-1, is as follows: GAGVSQSPRYKVAKRGQDVALRCDPISGHVSLFWYQQALGQGPEFLTYFQNEAQLDKSGLPSDRFFAERPEGSVSTLKIQRTQQEDSAVYLCASSLGTSGINEQFFGPGTRLTVL.

About this clone itself: The junction does not match germline at one end; this may be a read error. The chain is built from TRBV27 and TRBJ1-3, with TRBD1 matching 10 bases. Germline V gene lookup returns CDR1 MNHEY and CDR2 SMNVEV (reference sequence). This CDR3 comprises 14 residues. For the CDR3, the DNA is TGTGCCGGCAGTATCCGACAGGGGGCTAACACCATATATTTT. This encodes CAGSIRQGANTIYF.

The CDR3 spells CASMGRGNTEAFF. DNA for the CDR3: TGTGCCAGCATGGGTAGGGGGAACACTGAAGCTTTCTTT. The chain couples TRBV6-5 to TRBJ1-1, with D possibly being TRBD1 (5 bases). Trimming removed 7 bases from V and 1 base from J, with 10 bases in between. The CDR3 is 13 amino acids. Germline-derived CDR1 and CDR2 are MNHEY and SVGAGI.

This clone was counted a few times. The sample has other DNA sequences that encode this CDR3 too. The V gene is TRBV19, the J gene TRBJ1-1; 8 bases line up with TRBD1. CDR1 and CDR2 from the germline V gene are LNHDA and SQIVND (reference sequence). The CDR3 spans 14 residues. J gave up 3 bases and V 5 bases, and 5 bases lay outside the gene matches. The CDR3 region has the DNA TGTGCCAGTAGTGCAAGACAGGGGTACACTGAAGCTTTCTTT. Amino acid sequence: CASSARQGYTEAFF. Together with reference TRBV19 and TRBJ1-1, the CDR3 gives the full variable domain: DGGITQSPKYLFRKEGQNVTLSCEQNLNHDAMYWYRQDPGQGLRLIYYSQIVNDFQKGDIAEGYSVSREKKESFPLTVTSAQKNPTAFYLCASSARQGYTEAFFGQGTRLTVV.

This rearrangement joins TRBV11-1 to TRBJ2-4; D possibly corresponds to TRBD2 (5 bases). Trimming shortened V by 1 base and J by 6 bases, and 7 bases separated the two germline ends. In germline, CDR1 is SGHAT, CDR2 FQDESV (reference sequence). The CDR3 has 13 amino acids. The CDR3 here is CASSLDRGNIQYF. CDR3 coding DNA: TGTGCCAGCAGCTTAGATCGGGGAAACATTCAGTACTTC.

The rearrangement joins TRBV18 to TRBJ1-1, with 9 bases aligning to TRBD1. V was pared by 6 bases and J by 1 base, with 9 bases of the junction left unmatched. The CDR3 runs to 16 residues. Germline assignment: CDR1 KGHSH and CDR2 LQKENI. This CDR3 is CASSHGQGLSNTEAFF. As DNA, the CDR3 is TGTGCCAGCTCGCACGGACAGGGGCTTTCGAACACTGAAGCTTTCTTT.

The chain carries TRBV12-3 or TRBV12-4 and TRBJ2-7; D is possibly TRBD2 (5 bases). V gave up 3 bases and J gave up 5 bases, with 8 bases separating them. CDR3 length: 12 residues. CDR3 DNA: TGTGCCAGCAGTTTCCGGGGTAACGAGCAGTACTTC. Translation gives CASSFRGNEQYF.

This chain joins TRBV29-1 and TRBJ2-5; D is perhaps TRBD2 (6 bases). The CDR3 contains 13 residues. Trimming left V 7 bases short and J 4 bases short, with 16 bases between. Germline V lookup: CDR1 SQVTM, CDR2 ANQGSEA. CDR3 region: CSARDLMAETQYF. The DNA for the CDR3 is TGCAGCGCCCGGGACTTAATGGCAGAGACCCAGTACTTC.

The chain is built from TRBV3-1 (or the pseudogene TRBV3-2) and TRBJ2-1, with 16 bases aligning to TRBD2. This CDR3 comprises 14 residues. The V gene's germline CDR1 is LGHDT and CDR2 YNNKEL (reference sequence). The junction had 1 base not matched to a gene; V was cut back by 4 bases and J by 10 bases. The CDR3 here is CASSPGLAGGEQFF. CDR3 nucleotide sequence: TGTGCCAGCAGCCCGGGACTAGCGGGAGGGGAGCAGTTCTTC.

The gene calls are TRBV15 and TRBJ2-1, with TRBD2 as a possible D gene (5 bases). V was trimmed by 5 bases and J by 2 bases, leaving 19 bases between them. The germline gives CDR1 LNHNV, CDR2 YYDKDF (reference sequence). This CDR3 region has 17 residues. CDR3 amino acids: CATSGPRENVPYNEQFF. The CDR3 DNA follows: TGTGCCACCAGCGGCCCCCGGGAAAACGTCCCCTACAATGAGCAGTTCTTC.

CDR3 residues: CASSRGDSLGFYGYTF. The DNA of the CDR3 is TGTGCCAGTAGTAGGGGGGATAGCCTCGGGTTCTATGGCTACACCTTC. V is TRBV19 and J is TRBJ1-2; possibly TRBD1 for D (5 bases). The CDR3 has 16 residues. V gave up 4 bases and J gave up 4 bases, with 19 bases separating them. Germline V CDR1 and CDR2: LNHDA, SQIVND (reference sequence).

The chain carries TRBV27 and TRBJ1-1, with a possible D match to TRBD1 (5 bases). Germline lookup yields CDR1 MNHEY and CDR2 SMNVEV (reference sequence). The CDR3 is 15 residues long. V lost 0 bases to trimming and J lost 6 bases, with 14 bases between them. The CDR3 coding sequence is TGTGCCAGCAGTTTATCGGGGGGTGGTTTCGCTGAAGCTTTCTTT. Encoded protein: CASSLSGGGFAEAFF.

J is TRBJ1-1 and V is TRBV6-5, with 10 bases identical to TRBD1. Germline CDR1 and CDR2: MNHEY and SVGAGI. J was trimmed by 11 bases and V by 6 bases; bases with no gene match: 15. This CDR3 is built from 15 residues. CDR3 nucleotide sequence: TGTGCCAGCAGCCGAGGAGGGACAGGGGAAGGAAAGGCTTTCTTT. It specifies CASSRGGTGEGKAFF.

J is TRBJ1-2 and V is TRBV27; perhaps TRBD1 as D (5 bases). The V end lost 6 bases, the J end lost 0 bases, and 17 bases lay between the germline ends. The V gene's germline CDR1 is MNHEY and CDR2 SMNVEV (reference sequence). The CDR3 is 16 amino acids. The CDR3 coding sequence is TGTGCCAGCAGACCGGCGGGGGATGGGACTAACTATGGCTACACCTTC. Translation: CASRPAGDGTNYGYTF.

V and J are TRBV5-5 and TRBJ2-1, with 12 bases aligning to TRBD2. The CDR3 loop spans 18 amino acids. V lost 1 base to trimming and J lost 10 bases; unmatched junction nucleotides: 15. Germline V CDR1 and CDR2: SGHKS, YYEKEE (reference sequence). CDR3 bases: TGTGCCAGCAGCTTGTCAGGGAATCGACTAGCGGGAGAGCGAGAGCAGTTCTTC. This gives the protein CASSLSGNRLAGEREQFF.

The chain has TRBV29-1 and TRBJ2-1; 7 nucleotides match TRBD2. Germline lookup yields CDR1 SQVTM and CDR2 ANQGSEA. Losses at the gene ends were 7 bases for V and 0 bases for J; bases not matched to a gene: 3. This CDR3 is built from 13 residues. The DNA for the CDR3 is TGCAGCGCTGGCGGGAGCTCCTACAATGAGCAGTTCTTC. This gives the protein CSAGGSSYNEQFF.

V gene TRBV19 combines with J gene TRBJ1-1; 8 nucleotides align to TRBD1. Germline V gene data show CDR1 as LNHDA and CDR2 as SQIVND (reference sequence). V gave up 6 bases and J gave up 4 bases; unmatched junction bases: 7. CDR3 length: 14 residues. The CDR3 sequence: CASRDREGLTEAFF. CDR3 sequence (DNA): TGTGCCAGTAGGGACAGGGAAGGTCTCACTGAAGCTTTCTTT.

There are a few counts of this clone. The rearrangement joins TRBV6-1 to TRBJ1-5; 7 bases agree with TRBD1. After removal of 0 bases from V and 1 base from J, the junction contained 9 bases not matched to a gene. Per the germline V gene, CDR1 is MNHNS and CDR2 is SASEGT. CDR3 length: 18 residues. The CDR3, as DNA: TGTGCCAGCAGTGAAGCGAATTTTGGGACAGCAAGCAATCAGCCCCAGCATTTT. It codes for CASSEANFGTASNQPQHF.

The chain joins TRBV20-1 to TRBJ2-1; D not certain. V shed 3 bases and J shed 9 bases, with 15 bases lying between them. Per germline, CDR1 DFQATT and CDR2 SNEGSKA (reference sequence). The CDR3 length is 13 residues. CDR3 bases: TGCAGTGCTAGTTTGACATCGATCGGTGAGCAGTTCTTC. Its protein product is CSASLTSIGEQFF.

The chain couples TRBV19 to TRBJ1-6; tentative D call: TRBD1 (6 bases). This CDR3 has 17 residues. CDR1 LNHDA and CDR2 SQIVND come from the germline V gene (reference sequence). V shed 6 bases and J shed 5 bases, with 20 bases lying between them. CDR3 sequence (DNA): TGTGCCAGTAGCAGGAATCAACAGGGAGTCAATAATTCACCCCTCCACTTT. Amino acids: CASSRNQQGVNNSPLHF. Filled out from reference TRBV19 and TRBJ1-6, the complete variable domain reads DGGITQSPKYLFRKEGQNVTLSCEQNLNHDAMYWYRQDPGQGLRLIYYSQIVNDFQKGDIAEGYSVSREKKESFPLTVTSAQKNPTAFYLCASSRNQQGVNNSPLHFGNGTRLTVT.

The chain has TRBV9 and TRBJ2-1; the match to TRBD1 covers 7 bases. CDR1 is SGDLS and CDR2 is YYNGEE in the germline V gene. There are 16 residues in the CDR3. V shed 0 bases and J 4 bases; nucleotides not matched to a gene: 7. CDR3 residues: CASSVGGTATYNEQFF. The DNA of the CDR3 is TGTGCCAGCAGCGTAGGGGGGACAGCTACTTACAATGAGCAGTTCTTC.

The chain joins TRBV6-6 to TRBJ1-5, with D tentatively TRBD1 (6 bases). V dropped 6 bases and J dropped 0 bases, with 15 bases sitting between them. In germline, CDR1 is MNHNY, CDR2 SVGAGI (reference sequence). The CDR3 is 16 residues long. CDR3 in DNA: TGTGCCAGCAGCCGCGGGTCACAGGGTAGCAATCAGCCCCAGCATTTT. It specifies CASSRGSQGSNQPQHF.

The rearrangement uses TRBV5-6 and TRBJ2-3; D is unclear. The V gene lost 0 bases and the J gene lost 3 bases, with 8 bases spanning the gap. The CDR3 consists of 14 residues. Germline lookup yields CDR1 SGHDT and CDR2 YYEEEE. Written as DNA, the CDR3 is TGTGCCAGCAGCTTGGCCCCTAAAACAGATACGCAGTATTTT. As protein: CASSLAPKTDTQYF.

V usage is TRBV27 and J usage is TRBJ1-2; TRBD1 matches at 9 bases. Per the germline V gene, CDR1 is MNHEY and CDR2 is SMNVEV (reference sequence). This CDR3 region has 14 residues. With 7 bases clipped from V and 4 bases from J, the junction kept 7 bases outside the gene matches. The CDR3 region is CASNPLGQGYGYTF. In DNA, the CDR3 is TGTGCCAGCAATCCTTTGGGACAGGGCTATGGCTACACCTTC.

This chain uses TRBV9 with TRBJ2-2; 9 bases fit TRBD2. Germline CDR1 SGDLS, CDR2 YYNGEE. The CDR3 has 17 amino acids. V lost 1 base to trimming and J lost 4 bases; unmatched junction nucleotides: 8. The chain's CDR3 is CASSVPASGIGTGELFF. Here the CDR3 DNA reads TGTGCCAGCAGCGTACCGGCTAGCGGGATTGGCACCGGGGAGCTGTTTTTT.

The chain uses TRBV30 and TRBJ1-2; perhaps TRBD1 as D (5 bases). The V gene's germline CDR1 is GTSNPN and CDR2 SVGIG (reference sequence). V lost 3 bases and J 8 bases, leaving 25 bases between the germline ends. CDR3 length: 16 residues. CDR3: CAWSWPIPGLGFGYTF. Here the CDR3 DNA reads TGTGCCTGGAGCTGGCCCATCCCGGGACTCGGCTTCGGCTACACCTTC. The full variable domain, its missing parts supplied by reference TRBV30 and TRBJ1-2, is SQTIHQWPATLVQPVGSPLSLECTVEGTSNPNLYWYRQAAGRGLQLLFYSVGIGQISSEVPQNLSASRPQDRQFILSSKKLLLSDSGFYLCAWSWPIPGLGFGYTFGSGTRLTVV.

This clone was recorded a few times. The rearrangement joins TRBV7-2 to TRBJ2-7; weak D call: TRBD2 (6 bases). Germline CDR1 and CDR2: SGHTA and FQGNSA. CDR3 size: 15 residues. Trimming stripped 2 bases from V and 2 bases from J, with 13 bases between. The CDR3 coding sequence is TGTGCCAGCAGCTTAAGGGCAGGAGGGACCTACGAGCAGTACTTC. Its protein is CASSLRAGGTYEQYF.

The chain recombines TRBV27 with TRBJ2-1; TRBD2 matches 13 bases. V lost 6 bases, J lost 8 bases, and 10 bases stayed unmatched. Germline CDR1 and CDR2: MNHEY and SMNVEV (reference sequence). The CDR3 spans 16 residues. Written as DNA, the CDR3 is TGTGCCAGCAGCCCCCGGACTAGCGGGAGAGGCGATGAGCAGTTCTTC. It codes for CASSPRTSGRGDEQFF.

The chain combines TRBV19 with TRBJ1-1, with TRBD1 identical over 7 bases. CDR1 LNHDA and CDR2 SQIVND come from the germline V gene (reference sequence). Trimming took 7 bases from V and 1 from J; bases not matched to a gene: 9. CDR3 length equals 15 residues. CDR3 in DNA: TGTGCCAGTATTGAGACAGGGACGAGGAACACTGAAGCTTTCTTT. Residues: CASIETGTRNTEAFF.